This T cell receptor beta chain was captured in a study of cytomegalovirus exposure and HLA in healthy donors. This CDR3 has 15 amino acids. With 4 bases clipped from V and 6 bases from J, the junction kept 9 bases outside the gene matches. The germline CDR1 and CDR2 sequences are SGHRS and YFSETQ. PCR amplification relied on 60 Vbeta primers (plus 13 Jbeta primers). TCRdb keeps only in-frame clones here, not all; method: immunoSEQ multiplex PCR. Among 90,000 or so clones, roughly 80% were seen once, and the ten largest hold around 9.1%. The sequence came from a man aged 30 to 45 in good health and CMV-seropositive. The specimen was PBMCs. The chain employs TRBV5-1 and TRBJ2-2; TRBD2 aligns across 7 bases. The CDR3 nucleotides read TGCGCCAGCAGCAAGAGCCGGGACTACTCCGGGGAGCTGTTTTTT. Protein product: CASSKSRDYSGELFF.